This T cell receptor beta chain originates from a study of blood T cell repertoires in COVID-19 (dated by TCRdb to the early 2020s). Turning to the overall study: Samples from collaborators originated in the United States, Italy and Spain and spanned both the acute and convalescent phases of COVID-19. The material from the prospective study consisted of cDNA or gDNA derived from T cells, B-cell-depleted T cells, or PBMCs. Subjects who had been exposed to COVID-19, were actively infected with it, or had recovered from it provided the deeply sampled blood TCRbeta repertoires that made up the dataset. A freely available public database, intended as a resource for researchers studying the immune response to SARS-CoV-2, is where the repertoires were released. The samples were drawn from two sources: the first 160 participants of the ongoing ImmuneRACE study, and 1,254 subjects contributed by 6 global collaborators. The sample metadata nearly always contained a de-identified subject ID, COVID-19 status, age in years and sex. Where available, HLA class I and class II types were taken from metadata supplied by the sample provider and were not determined by assay-based typing.

Participants in the prospective study were aged about 18 to 89 years, lived in 20 to 25 United States geographic areas, and enrolled through a virtual design. In the prospective study, cohorts were assigned on the basis of participant-reported clinical history obtained from a screening survey and a study questionnaire. For ImmuneRACE Cohort 3, a participant was defined as recovered based on two consecutive negative NP/OP PCR tests, clearance by a healthcare professional, or resolution of symptoms. Each participant in the prospective study had whole blood, serum and a nasopharyngeal or oropharyngeal swab collected by mobile phlebotomists. Additional blood draws and questionnaires over a roughly two-month period could optionally be provided by prospective study participants. Prospective study blood samples were shipped either frozen or at room temperature before DNA extraction. A word on this clone: Its antigen remains unidentified. Base qualities are not provided; no much larger clone lies one nucleotide away.

Study-wide findings and limitations: How much clinical and demographic metadata was included differed by source and by participant, and the metadata was provided uncurated.

The immunoSEQ Assay, a bias-controlled multiplex PCR, was used to amplify TCRbeta CDR3 regions from genomic DNA. The original pipeline was this. The number of nucleated cells in each sample was estimated by amplification of reference gene primers within the assay. To quantify the absolute abundance of each unique TCRbeta CDR3 rearrangement, sequence reads were collapsed and filtered. For each sample, productive Simpson clonality was calculated as the square root of Simpson's diversity index across productive rearrangements. TCRdb stores this immuneACCESS table with in-frame sequences only. Part of the clones is absent; in the studies checked, under half of the shortfall reflects unresolved V genes, and no reason is known for the rest. V and J calls and clone size come straight from that table; D and trimming were deduced from the DNA. Within this sample are roughly 500,000 clones, with roughly 90% of them counted one time only. Less than 2% of the sample goes to the ten largest clones.

For CDR1 and CDR2, the germline V gene (reference sequence) lists SGHNT and YYREEE. The CDR3 contains 15 residues, cysteine and phenylalanine counted. Of the read, only the CDR3 DNA is kept; its 45 bases are in frame from base 1. Relative to germline, V is 0 bases shorter and J is 2 bases shorter, with 12 bases between their ends. The sequence links TRBV5-4 to TRBJ2-7, and perhaps TRBD2 as D gene, on 6 matching bases. This receptor was identified in a woman in her forties who had recovered from COVID-19. The sample was PBMCs or T cells enriched from blood (not recorded which). The nucleotide sequence reads TGTGCCAGCAGCTTGGCGGGACTCGCCACCTACGAGCAGTACTTC. Translated, it gives CASSLAGLATYEQYF.